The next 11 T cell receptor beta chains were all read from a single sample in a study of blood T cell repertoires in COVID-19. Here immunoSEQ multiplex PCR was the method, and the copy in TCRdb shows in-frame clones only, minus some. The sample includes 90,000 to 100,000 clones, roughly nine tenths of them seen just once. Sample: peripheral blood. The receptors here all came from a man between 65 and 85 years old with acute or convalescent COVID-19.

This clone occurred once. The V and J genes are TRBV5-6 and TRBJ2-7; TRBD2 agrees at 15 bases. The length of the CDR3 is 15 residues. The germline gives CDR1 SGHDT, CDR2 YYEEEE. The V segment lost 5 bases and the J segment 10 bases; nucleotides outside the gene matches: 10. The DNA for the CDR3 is TGTGCCAGCAGACGGACTAGCGGGGGGGTCCCATTCCAGTACGTC. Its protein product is CASRRTSGGVPFQYV.

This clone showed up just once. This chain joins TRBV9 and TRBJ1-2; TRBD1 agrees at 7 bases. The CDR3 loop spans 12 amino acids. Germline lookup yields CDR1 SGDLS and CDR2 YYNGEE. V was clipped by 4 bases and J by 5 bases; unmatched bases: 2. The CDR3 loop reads CASSPGGYGYTF. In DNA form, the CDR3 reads TGTGCCAGCAGCCCAGGGGGATATGGCTACACCTTC.

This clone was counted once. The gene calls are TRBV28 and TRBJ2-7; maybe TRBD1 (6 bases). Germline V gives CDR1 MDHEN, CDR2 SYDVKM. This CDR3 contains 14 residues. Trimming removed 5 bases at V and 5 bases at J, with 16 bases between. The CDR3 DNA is TGTGCCAGCAGTCCCCACAGGGCTCCCCACGAGCAGTACGTC. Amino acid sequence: CASSPHRAPHEQYV.

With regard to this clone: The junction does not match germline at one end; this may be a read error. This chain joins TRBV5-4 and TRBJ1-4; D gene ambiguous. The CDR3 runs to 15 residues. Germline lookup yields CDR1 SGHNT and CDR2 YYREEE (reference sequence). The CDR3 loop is CASSLRGSGNKKLFF. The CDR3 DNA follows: TGTGCCAGCAGCTTGAGAGGTTCCGGTAATAAAAAACTGTTTTTT.

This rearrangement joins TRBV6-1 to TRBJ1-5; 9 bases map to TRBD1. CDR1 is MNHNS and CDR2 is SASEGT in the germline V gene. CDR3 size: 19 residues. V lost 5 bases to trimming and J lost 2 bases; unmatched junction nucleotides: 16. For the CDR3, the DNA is TGTGCCAGCAGTAAAGGGACAGGGTCCCCCTCCTTGGGCAATCAGCCCCAGCATTTT. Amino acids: CASSKGTGSPSLGNQPQHF.

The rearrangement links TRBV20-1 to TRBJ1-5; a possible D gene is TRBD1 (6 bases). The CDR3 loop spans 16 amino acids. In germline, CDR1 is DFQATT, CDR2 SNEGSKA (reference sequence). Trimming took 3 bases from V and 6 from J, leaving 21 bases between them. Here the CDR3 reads CSASSGGPGEGQPQHF. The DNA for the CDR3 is TGCAGTGCTAGTTCCGGGGGGCCAGGGGAAGGTCAGCCCCAGCATTTT.

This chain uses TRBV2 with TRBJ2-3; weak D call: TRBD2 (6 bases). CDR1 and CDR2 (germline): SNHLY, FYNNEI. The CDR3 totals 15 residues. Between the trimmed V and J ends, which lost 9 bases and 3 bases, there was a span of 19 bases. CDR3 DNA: TGTGCCAGTAACCTCCGGGCAGGGACTACAGATACGCAGTATTTT. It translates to CASNLRAGTTDTQYF.

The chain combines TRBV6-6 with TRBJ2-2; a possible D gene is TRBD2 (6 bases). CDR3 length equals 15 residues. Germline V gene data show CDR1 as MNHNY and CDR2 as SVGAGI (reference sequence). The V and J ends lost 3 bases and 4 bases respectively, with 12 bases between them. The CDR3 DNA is TGTGCCAGCAGTTATGCGACTAGTTTCACCGGGGAGCTGTTTTTT. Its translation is CASSYATSFTGELFF.

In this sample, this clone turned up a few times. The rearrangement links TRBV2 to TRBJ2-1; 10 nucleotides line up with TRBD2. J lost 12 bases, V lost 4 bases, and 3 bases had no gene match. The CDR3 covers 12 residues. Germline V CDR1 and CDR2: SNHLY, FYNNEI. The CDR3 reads CASSGVAGGQFF. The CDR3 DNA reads TGTGCCAGCAGTGGAGTAGCGGGGGGGCAGTTCTTC. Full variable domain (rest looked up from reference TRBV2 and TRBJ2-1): EPEVTQTPSHQVTQMGQEVILRCVPISNHLYFYWYRQILGQKVEFLVSFYNNEISEKSEIFDDQFSVERPDGSNFTLKIRSTKLEDSAMYFCASSGVAGGQFFGPGTRLTVL.

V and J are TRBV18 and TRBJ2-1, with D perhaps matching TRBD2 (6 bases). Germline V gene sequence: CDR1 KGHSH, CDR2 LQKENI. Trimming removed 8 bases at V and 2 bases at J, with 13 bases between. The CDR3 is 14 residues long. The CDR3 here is CASTPGVAYNEQFF. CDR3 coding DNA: TGTGCCAGCACCCCGGGGGTCGCCTACAATGAGCAGTTCTTC.

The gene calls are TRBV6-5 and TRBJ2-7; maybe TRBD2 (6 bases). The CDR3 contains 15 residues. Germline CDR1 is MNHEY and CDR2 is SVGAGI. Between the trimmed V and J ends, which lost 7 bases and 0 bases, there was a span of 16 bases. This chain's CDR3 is CASIGARRGSYEQYF. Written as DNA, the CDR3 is TGTGCCAGCATAGGGGCTCGGAGGGGCTCCTACGAGCAGTACTTC.